This TCR beta chain was found in a study of cytomegalovirus exposure and HLA in healthy donors. Trimming stripped 0 bases from V and 3 bases from J, with 7 bases between. The germline V gene has CDR1 SGHRS and CDR2 YFSETQ. CDR3 length: 13 residues. Data came from immunoSEQ multiplex PCR; TCRdb stores just in-frame clones and leaves some out. The sample contains fewer than 300,000 clones, over 75% of which appear only once. V gene TRBV5-1 combines with J gene TRBJ2-7, with D unclear. The receptor was isolated from a woman under 30 in good health and CMV-seronegative. Input material: PBMCs. CDR3 in DNA: TGCGCCAGCAGCTTGGGTATCCTCTACGAGCAGTACTTC. This sequence encodes CASSLGILYEQYF.